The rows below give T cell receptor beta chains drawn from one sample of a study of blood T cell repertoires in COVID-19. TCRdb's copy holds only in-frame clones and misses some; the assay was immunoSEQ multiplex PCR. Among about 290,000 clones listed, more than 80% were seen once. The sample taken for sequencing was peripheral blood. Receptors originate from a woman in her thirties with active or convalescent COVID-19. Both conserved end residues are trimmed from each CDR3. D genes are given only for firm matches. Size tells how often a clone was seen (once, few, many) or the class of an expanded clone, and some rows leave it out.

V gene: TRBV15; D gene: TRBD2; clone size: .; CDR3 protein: ATSLWVAGLAGGYNTGELF
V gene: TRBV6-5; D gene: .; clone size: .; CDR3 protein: ASSRTGRGTDTQY
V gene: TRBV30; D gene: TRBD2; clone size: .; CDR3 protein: AWAPSGDNEQF
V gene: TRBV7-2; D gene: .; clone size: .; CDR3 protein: ASSFTPGQPQH
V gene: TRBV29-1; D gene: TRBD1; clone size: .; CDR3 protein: SVLDRGNTEAF
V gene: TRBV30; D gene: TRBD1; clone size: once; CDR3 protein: AWRRTGTYEQY
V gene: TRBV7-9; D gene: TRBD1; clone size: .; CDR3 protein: ASSLGGVNTEAF
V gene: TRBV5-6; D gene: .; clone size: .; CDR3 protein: ASSWGQLGEQY
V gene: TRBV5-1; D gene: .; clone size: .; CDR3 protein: ASSPSTGSSGGYT
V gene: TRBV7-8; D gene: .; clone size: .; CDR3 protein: ASSFPGGNQPQH
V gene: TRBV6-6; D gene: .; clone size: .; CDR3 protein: ASSYSGGGTQH
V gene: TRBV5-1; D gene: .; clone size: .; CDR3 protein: ASSLGSVNTEAF
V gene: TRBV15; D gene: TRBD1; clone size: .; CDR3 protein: AISGQPTYNEQF
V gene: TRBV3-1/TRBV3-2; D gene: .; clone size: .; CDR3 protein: ASSQDRQLL